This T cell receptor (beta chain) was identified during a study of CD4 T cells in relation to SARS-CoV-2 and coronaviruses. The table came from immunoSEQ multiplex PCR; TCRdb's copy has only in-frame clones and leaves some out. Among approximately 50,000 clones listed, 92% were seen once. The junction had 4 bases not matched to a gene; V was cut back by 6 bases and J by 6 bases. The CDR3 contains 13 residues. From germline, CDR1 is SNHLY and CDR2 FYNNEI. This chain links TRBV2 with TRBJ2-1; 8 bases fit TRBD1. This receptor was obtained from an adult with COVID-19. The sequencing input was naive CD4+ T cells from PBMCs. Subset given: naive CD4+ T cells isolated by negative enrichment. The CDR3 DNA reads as TGTGCCAGCAGCAGGGGGCTAGGCAATGAGCAGTTCTTC. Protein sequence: CASSRGLGNEQFF.